The source of this T cell receptor beta chain is a study of T cell repertoires in cytomegalovirus infection. For the study at large: Based on public TCR beta signatures, there were indications of CMV infection and of a matching HLA type.

The V end was cut by 5 bases, the J end by 4 bases, with 17 bases between. This CDR3 contains 15 residues. The germline V gene encodes CDR1 SGHAT and CDR2 FQNNGV. This clonotype has a handful of counts. The antigen is not known. TCRdb re-called the reads through MiXCR, storing one row per CDR3 protein. Of around 540,000 distinct CDR3 sequences in the sample, around 30% were seen once. Study-wide results and caveats: Dominant in the ex vivo response were TCR beta clonotypes restricted by HLA-C and specific for CMV.

The gene calls are TRBV11-2 and TRBJ1-1, with a weak D call TRBD1 (5 bases). The sequenced sample was cultured PBMCs, obtained from culture after CMV antigen stimulation. This clonotype was sampled from a human donor in good health (CMV status not recorded). Some clones in this sample may be carry-over from other donors' samples. CDR3 nucleotide sequence: TGTGCCAGCAGCATTTTATCAGGGCTGGGCACTGAAGCTTTCTTT. Protein: CASSILSGLGTEAFF.